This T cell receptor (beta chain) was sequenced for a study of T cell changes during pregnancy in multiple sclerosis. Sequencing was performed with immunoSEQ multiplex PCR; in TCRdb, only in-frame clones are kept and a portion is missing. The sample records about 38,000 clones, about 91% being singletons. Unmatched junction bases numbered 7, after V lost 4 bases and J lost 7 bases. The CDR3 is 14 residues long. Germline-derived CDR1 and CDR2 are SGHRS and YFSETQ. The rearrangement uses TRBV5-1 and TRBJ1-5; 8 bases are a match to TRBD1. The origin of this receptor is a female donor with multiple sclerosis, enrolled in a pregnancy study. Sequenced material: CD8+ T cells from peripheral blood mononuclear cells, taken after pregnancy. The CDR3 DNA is TGCGCCAGCAGCCGATGGACAGGGCGGCAGCCCCAGCATTTT. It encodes CASSRWTGRQPQHF.